The entry below describes one TCR beta chain. Its antigen is unidentified. Since a much larger clone is just one base distant, this may be a read error. The record originates from a study of regulatory T cells in long-lasting Graves disease. Study overall: To qualify as persistent, Graves' disease required over 5 years of antithyroid drugs with positive TSH receptor antibodies.

The trim removed 5 bases at V and 6 bases at J, leaving 8 bases unmatched. Germline-derived CDR1 and CDR2 are SGHTA and FQGNSA. The CDR3 loop spans 14 amino acids. Described time point: persistent/refractory GD, antithyroid drugs over 5 years with positive TRAb. TCR sequences were obtained from RNA taken from PBMCs. Study results and limitations: Favoring TRBV28, TRBJ1-2 and TRBJ2-5 was a feature seen in persistent disease. New patients shared around 920 public clonotypes, fewer than the approximately 2,500 shared by persistent patients.

The authors built TCR beta libraries using iRepertoire HTBI primers and Arm-PCR of CDR3 regions. TCRdb passed the multiplex PCR reads through MiXCR, listing each CDR3 protein once. The sample lists around 400,000 distinct CDR3 sequences; around 20% were seen once. The sequence was collected from a female donor with Graves disease. The source was peripheral blood mononuclear cells (PBMCs), collected when the disease was refractory, from a patient treated with antithyroid drugs. This rearrangement joins TRBV7-2 to TRBJ1-2; TRBD1 aligns across 8 bases. CDR3 sequence reads: CTSSPTGGVHGYTF. The CDR3, as DNA: TGTACCAGCAGCCCAACAGGGGGGGTACATGGCTACACCTTC.